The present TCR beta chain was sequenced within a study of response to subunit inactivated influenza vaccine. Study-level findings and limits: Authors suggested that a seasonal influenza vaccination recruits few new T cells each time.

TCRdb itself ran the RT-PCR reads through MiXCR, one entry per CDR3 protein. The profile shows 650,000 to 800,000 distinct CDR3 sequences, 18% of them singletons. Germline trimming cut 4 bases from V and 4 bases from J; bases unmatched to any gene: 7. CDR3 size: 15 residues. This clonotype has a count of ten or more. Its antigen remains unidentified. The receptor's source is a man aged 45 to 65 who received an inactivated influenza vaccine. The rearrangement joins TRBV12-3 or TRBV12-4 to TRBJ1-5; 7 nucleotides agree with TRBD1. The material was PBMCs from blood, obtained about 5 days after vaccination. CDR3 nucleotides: TGTGCCAGCAGTTGGGCAGGGGGAGGGAATCAGCCCCAGCATTTT. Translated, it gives CASSWAGGGNQPQHF.